A single sample gave rise to the 29 T cell receptor beta chains below, sequenced in a study of HIV-infected patients and healthy controls. Alpha and beta constant-region primers primed reverse transcription of around 540 ng RNA. Separate chain-specific third strand synthesis with multiplexing indices produced the alpha and beta libraries. TCRdb reanalysed the 5' RACE reads using MiXCR and keeps one entry per CDR3 protein. This table has some 6,000 distinct CDR3 sequences, more than 8% appearing once. Whole blood was used without fractionation, so all unsorted peripheral T cells were included. Sequencing was performed on blood, taken before antiretroviral therapy. The source is an adult with HIV infection.

In this sample, this clonotype turned up many times. The rearrangement joins TRBV6-1 to TRBJ2-3, with 10 bases lining up with TRBD2. This CDR3 has 16 amino acids. CDR1 and CDR2 (germline): MNHNS, SASEGT. V lost 7 bases to trimming and J lost 2 bases; unmatched junction nucleotides: 9. CDR3 sequence: CASNRDSGGNTDTQYF. CDR3 sequence (DNA): TGTGCCAGCAATAGGGATAGCGGGGGGAACACAGATACGCAGTATTTT.

This rearrangement joins TRBV20-1 to TRBJ2-3; 7 positions match TRBD1. Germline CDR1 DFQATT, CDR2 SNEGSKA (reference sequence). The CDR3 has 12 residues. V gave up 5 bases and J gave up 7 bases; unmatched junction bases: 6. The CDR3 DNA follows: TGCAGTGCTGCCCAACAGGGGAATACGCAGTATTTT. Translation gives CSAAQQGNTQYF.

This clonotype is medium-sized in the sample. The V call is TRBV5-8, the J call TRBJ2-3; tentatively, D is TRBD1 (6 bases). Trimming left V 5 bases short and J 3 bases short, with 16 bases between. This CDR3 has 15 residues. Germline lookup yields CDR1 SGHTS and CDR2 YDEGEE. The CDR3 here is CASSSRQETTDTQYF. The CDR3 DNA is TGTGCCAGCAGTTCCCGACAGGAAACTACAGATACGCAGTATTTT. Drawing the rest from reference TRBV5-8 and TRBJ2-3, the complete variable domain is EAGVTQSPTHLIKTRGQQATLRCSPISGHTSVYWYQQALGLGLQFLLWYDEGEERNRGNFPPRFSGRQFPNYSSELNVNALELEDSALYLCASSSRQETTDTQYFGPGTRLTVL.

This clonotype occurred many times. V and J are TRBV7-2 and TRBJ2-3; D may be TRBD1 (6 bases). Trimming took off 1 base at V and 6 bases at J, with 14 bases between the two ends. Germline CDR1 is SGHTA and CDR2 is FQGNSA. The CDR3 length is 15 residues. The CDR3 protein is CASSLGDNPADTQYF. The DNA of the CDR3 is TGTGCCAGCAGCTTAGGGGACAATCCAGCTGATACGCAGTATTTT.

By share, this clonotype counts as medium-sized. The chain employs TRBV6-5 and TRBJ2-7; a possible D gene is TRBD1 (6 bases). V was clipped by 5 bases and J by 3 bases, with 17 bases between them. The CDR3 runs to 15 residues. Germline CDR1 reads MNHEY; CDR2 reads SVGAGI. The CDR3 coding sequence is TGTGCCAGCAGTGGTGAGGGGGTAGGGTTCTACGAGCAGTACGTC. It yields the protein CASSGEGVGFYEQYV.

This clonotype was detected many times. The V gene is TRBV6-5, the J gene TRBJ1-3; D remains ambiguous. This CDR3 is built from 16 residues. In germline, CDR1 is MNHEY, CDR2 SVGAGI. V was clipped by 3 bases and J by 0 bases, with 12 bases between them. CDR3 loop: CASSYSQLNSGNTIYF. DNA for the CDR3: TGTGCCAGCAGTTATTCACAGCTAAACTCTGGAAACACCATATATTTT.

There are many counts of this clonotype. The chain couples TRBV20-1 to TRBJ2-1; D is unresolved. Trimming took 5 bases from V and 0 from J, leaving 11 bases between them. This CDR3 contains 14 residues. In germline, CDR1 is DFQATT, CDR2 SNEGSKA (reference sequence). The CDR3 sequence is CSAPWHDSYNEQFF. Here the CDR3 DNA reads TGCAGTGCTCCTTGGCACGACTCCTACAATGAGCAGTTCTTC.

Written as DNA, the CDR3 is TGTGCCAGCAGCCCTAAACTTGGAACTAGCGGCCAAGAGACCCAGTACTTC. Its protein is CASSPKLGTSGQETQYF. The rearrangement joins TRBV7-8 to TRBJ2-5, with 8 bases identical to TRBD2. The CDR3 is made up of 17 amino acids. J gave up 1 base and V 5 bases, and 12 bases lay outside the gene matches. Germline V CDR1 and CDR2: SGHVS, FQNEAQ.

This clonotype was counted ten times or more. The chain carries TRBV18 and TRBJ2-3; possible D gene TRBD2, 6 bases. The CDR3 consists of 15 residues. CDR1 and CDR2 (germline): KGHSH, LQKENI. Trimming pared 4 bases from V and 2 bases from J, leaving 13 bases between. The CDR3: CASSQLASNTDTQYF. The CDR3 DNA follows: TGTGCCAGCTCACAACTAGCCAGCAACACAGATACGCAGTATTTT.

By sample fraction, this clonotype is medium-sized (0.01 to 0.1%). The chain uses TRBV28 and TRBJ2-5, with TRBD1 identical over 7 bases. The V segment lost 6 bases and the J segment 3 bases; nucleotides outside the gene matches: 4. The CDR3 is 13 residues long. Germline CDR1 reads MDHEN; CDR2 reads SYDVKM. The CDR3 DNA reads TGTGCCAGCAGCGCCGACAGGGAAGAGACCCAGTACTTC. Protein sequence: CASSADREETQYF.

This clonotype is labeled as medium-sized. The chain links TRBV2 to TRBJ1-2; D is undetermined. The length of the CDR3 is 13 residues. Looked up from germline, CDR1 is SNHLY and CDR2 is FYNNEI. Deletions cut 4 bases from V and 7 bases from J, with 13 bases between. The CDR3 region has the DNA TGTGCCAGCAGTGGTCCAGGTTGGTTTGGCTACACCTTC. Protein sequence: CASSGPGWFGYTF.

The V gene is TRBV3-1, the J gene TRBJ2-1; D is perhaps TRBD2 (5 bases). The CDR3 runs to 13 residues. The V end was cut by 0 bases, the J end by 9 bases, with 9 bases between. The germline V gene has CDR1 LGHDT and CDR2 YNNKEL (reference sequence). CDR3 in DNA: TGTGCCAGCAGCCAAGATCCTAGCCGTGAGCAGTTCTTC. Residues: CASSQDPSREQFF.

By frequency in the sample, this clonotype is medium-sized (0.01 to 0.1%). The chain combines TRBV25-1 with TRBJ2-2, with D possibly TRBD1 on 5 matching bases. V was trimmed by 6 bases and J by 2 bases, leaving 7 bases between them. Germline V gene data show CDR1 as MGHDK and CDR2 as SYGVNS. The CDR3 has 13 residues. The DNA for the CDR3 is TGTGCCAGCAGCAGGGTAAACACCGGGGAGCTGTTTTTT. Translating it yields CASSRVNTGELFF.

This clonotype is medium-sized (0.01 to 0.1%). The gene calls are TRBV5-5 and TRBJ2-5, with TRBD2 matching over 7 bases. The CDR3 consists of 15 residues. V trimming: 4 bases; J trimming: 3 bases; junction bases outside the gene matches: 9. Germline loops: CDR1 SGHKS, CDR2 YYEKEE (reference sequence). CDR3 in DNA: TGTGCCAGCAGCAAACGACCGGGACTAAAAGAGACCCAGTACTTC. It is translated as CASSKRPGLKETQYF.

By its share, this clonotype is medium-sized. The rearrangement uses TRBV21-1 and TRBJ1-2; the DNA was not compared with TRBD1, the D call given in the table. TRBV21-1 is a pseudogene. The CDR3 consists of 23 residues. Written as DNA, the CDR3 is TGTGCCAGCAGCAAAAGAGTCCGGCCAGGGGGCGTCTTAGCCCATGGTGGGCGCTATGGCTACACCTTC. Translating it yields CASSKRVRPGGVLAHGGRYGYTF.

By sample fraction, this clonotype is medium-sized. The CDR3 sequence is CASSPSGRTSSEQYF. Here the CDR3 DNA reads TGCGCCAGCAGCCCGAGCGGGAGGACCTCTTCCGAGCAGTACTTC. The gene calls are TRBV5-1 and TRBJ2-7, with 9 bases fitting TRBD2. Trimming removed 4 bases from V and 6 bases from J; junction bases left unmatched: 11. This CDR3 comprises 15 residues. Per germline, CDR1 SGHRS and CDR2 YFSETQ.

In this sample, this clonotype turned up many times. This sequence joins TRBV12-3 or TRBV12-4 and TRBJ1-5, with 12 bases identical to TRBD1. The V and J ends lost 5 bases and 7 bases, in that order; junction bases with no gene match: 6. This CDR3 spans 15 amino acids. The DNA for the CDR3 is TGTGCCAGCAGTGGGACAGGGGGCGCGGGACAGCCCCAGCATTTT. Translated: CASSGTGGAGQPQHF.

This clonotype has only a few counts. The rearrangement joins TRBV12-3 or TRBV12-4 to TRBJ1-5; D is uncertain. CDR3 length equals 14 residues. Trimming shortened V by 3 bases and J by 4 bases, and 10 bases separated the two germline ends. CDR3 in DNA: TGTGCCAGCAGTTTGGGGATGAGAAATCAGCCCCAGCATTTT. Translating it yields CASSLGMRNQPQHF.

This clonotype was counted at least ten times. This chain links TRBV12-3 or TRBV12-4 with TRBJ2-7; D possibly corresponds to TRBD1 (5 bases). This CDR3 is built from 15 residues. V lost 3 bases, J lost 7 bases, and 19 bases lay in between. CDR3 in DNA: TGTGCCAGCAGTTTCGGACACACGGTCCCTTGTGAGCAGTACTTC. Translation: CASSFGHTVPCEQYF.

This clonotype qualifies as medium-sized. The rearrangement joins TRBV12-3 or TRBV12-4 to TRBJ2-1; TRBD2 agrees at 7 bases. Germline trimming cut 6 bases from V and 7 bases from J; bases unmatched to any gene: 3. The CDR3 has 12 amino acids. The CDR3 nucleotides are TGTGCCAGCAGGAACGGGGGGAATGAGCAGTTCTTC. Protein product: CASRNGGNEQFF.

By sample share, this clonotype is medium-sized. This sequence joins TRBV6-5 and TRBJ2-6; D gene ambiguous. The CDR3 loop spans 14 amino acids. V lost 7 bases to trimming and J lost 0 bases, with 7 bases between them. CDR1 is MNHEY and CDR2 is SVGAGI in the germline V gene. CDR3 region: CASKDTSGANVLTF. CDR3 DNA sequence: TGTGCCAGCAAAGACACCTCTGGGGCCAACGTCCTGACTTTC.

Relative to its sample, this clonotype is medium-sized (0.01 to 0.1%). The chain uses TRBV30 and TRBJ2-1; TRBD2 agrees at 13 bases. Trimming took 4 bases from V and 2 from J; bases not matched to a gene: 8. The CDR3 runs to 17 residues. Per germline, CDR1 GTSNPN and CDR2 SVGIG (reference sequence). This CDR3 is CAWNTPLAGGPYNEQFF. The CDR3 coding sequence is TGTGCCTGGAACACCCCACTAGCGGGAGGGCCCTACAATGAGCAGTTCTTC.

By its share, this clonotype is medium-sized (0.01 to 0.1%). V gene TRBV6-5 combines with J gene TRBJ2-7; D may be TRBD2 (5 bases). The length of the CDR3 is 16 residues. Germline V CDR1 and CDR2: MNHEY, SVGAGI. The V and J ends lost 0 bases and 2 bases respectively, with 14 bases between them. CDR3 bases: TGTGCCAGCAGTTACTCGACCTTGGCGGGTGCCTACGAGCAGTACTTC. Its translation: CASSYSTLAGAYEQYF.

In regard to this clonotype: This may be a read error, as it is one base from a much larger clone. The chain uses TRBV5-5 and TRBJ2-5; possibly TRBD2 for D (5 bases). V dropped 9 bases and J dropped 7 bases, with 13 bases sitting between them. The CDR3 spans 11 residues. Per the germline V gene, CDR1 is SGHKS and CDR2 is YYEKEE (reference sequence). In DNA, the CDR3 is TGTGCCACCGGACCTCTAGCGACCCAGTACTTC. This encodes CATGPLATQYF.

This clonotype was detected many times. The V and J genes are TRBV24-1 and TRBJ2-7, with unresolved D. The germline gives CDR1 KGHDR, CDR2 SFDVKD. The CDR3 runs 14 residues. V gave up 4 bases and J gave up 1 base, with 10 bases separating them. CDR3 loop: CATSDATRSYEQYF. CDR3 coding DNA: TGTGCCACCAGTGACGCGACACGGTCCTACGAGCAGTACTTC.

The chain joins TRBV27 to TRBJ2-7, with 11 bases identical to TRBD2. Germline V CDR1 and CDR2: MNHEY, SMNVEV (reference sequence). The V segment lost 8 bases and the J segment 4 bases; nucleotides outside the gene matches: 7. The CDR3 has 14 amino acids. The CDR3: CASAGASGRYEQYF. The CDR3 DNA sequence: TGTGCCAGCGCTGGGGCTAGCGGGAGGTACGAGCAGTACTTC.

The chain recombines TRBV5-4 with TRBJ2-5, with D possibly TRBD2 on 6 matching bases. The CDR3 has 15 amino acids. Trimming removed 1 base from V and 1 base from J, with 11 bases in between. Per the germline V gene, CDR1 is SGHNT and CDR2 is YYREEE (reference sequence). The CDR3 here is CASSLILGGQETQYF. The CDR3 DNA follows: TGTGCCAGCAGCTTGATCCTGGGGGGCCAAGAGACCCAGTACTTC.

There are many counts of this clonotype. This chain connects TRBV12-3 or TRBV12-4 to TRBJ2-3; D remains unclear. V lost 6 bases and J 1 base, leaving 11 bases between the germline ends. CDR3 length: 14 amino acids. In DNA form, the CDR3 reads TGTGCCAGCAGCCGCGACGGCGGCACAGATACGCAGTATTTT. Amino acids: CASSRDGGTDTQYF.

There are many counts of this clonotype. The chain has TRBV20-1 and TRBJ1-1; D ambiguous. CDR3 length: 13 amino acids. Trimming took off 2 bases at V and 5 bases at J, with 12 bases between the two ends. The germline V gene has CDR1 DFQATT and CDR2 SNEGSKA (reference sequence). The chain's CDR3 is CSARTGSKTEAFF. DNA for the CDR3: TGCAGTGCTAGAACTGGGTCTAAGACTGAAGCTTTCTTT.